The entry below gives a single T cell receptor (beta chain) sequence along with its context. Original data processing: Estimation of nucleated cell counts relied on the amplification of reference gene primers. The data were produced by immunoSEQ multiplex PCR, yet TCRdb's version contains in-frame clones alone and is incomplete. For V, J and clone size, that table is used; D and trimming come from the DNA. The table has 140,000 to 150,000 clones, roughly 85% seen once. This sample is drawn from a study of blood T cell repertoires in COVID-19. The overall study: Sites across the United States, Italy and Spain contributed samples from acute and convalescent COVID-19.

V was cut by 0 bases and J by 7 bases, with 10 bases left in between. Germline V gene data show CDR1 as MNHEY and CDR2 as SVGEGT. The CDR3 has 14 residues. Clinical histories supplied by participants themselves formed the basis of cohort assignment. For recovered donors of Cohort 3, there were two negative PCRs, clearance, or symptom resolution. The chain uses TRBV6-2 or TRBV6-3 and TRBJ1-5; the D is unclear. Sample: PBMCs or T cells enriched from blood (not recorded which). This clonotype was obtained from a man aged 50-59 years who had recovered from COVID-19. The CDR3 DNA reads as TGTGCCAGCAGTTACTCGATCGCGGGCCAGCCCCAGCATTTT. It is translated as CASSYSIAGQPQHF.